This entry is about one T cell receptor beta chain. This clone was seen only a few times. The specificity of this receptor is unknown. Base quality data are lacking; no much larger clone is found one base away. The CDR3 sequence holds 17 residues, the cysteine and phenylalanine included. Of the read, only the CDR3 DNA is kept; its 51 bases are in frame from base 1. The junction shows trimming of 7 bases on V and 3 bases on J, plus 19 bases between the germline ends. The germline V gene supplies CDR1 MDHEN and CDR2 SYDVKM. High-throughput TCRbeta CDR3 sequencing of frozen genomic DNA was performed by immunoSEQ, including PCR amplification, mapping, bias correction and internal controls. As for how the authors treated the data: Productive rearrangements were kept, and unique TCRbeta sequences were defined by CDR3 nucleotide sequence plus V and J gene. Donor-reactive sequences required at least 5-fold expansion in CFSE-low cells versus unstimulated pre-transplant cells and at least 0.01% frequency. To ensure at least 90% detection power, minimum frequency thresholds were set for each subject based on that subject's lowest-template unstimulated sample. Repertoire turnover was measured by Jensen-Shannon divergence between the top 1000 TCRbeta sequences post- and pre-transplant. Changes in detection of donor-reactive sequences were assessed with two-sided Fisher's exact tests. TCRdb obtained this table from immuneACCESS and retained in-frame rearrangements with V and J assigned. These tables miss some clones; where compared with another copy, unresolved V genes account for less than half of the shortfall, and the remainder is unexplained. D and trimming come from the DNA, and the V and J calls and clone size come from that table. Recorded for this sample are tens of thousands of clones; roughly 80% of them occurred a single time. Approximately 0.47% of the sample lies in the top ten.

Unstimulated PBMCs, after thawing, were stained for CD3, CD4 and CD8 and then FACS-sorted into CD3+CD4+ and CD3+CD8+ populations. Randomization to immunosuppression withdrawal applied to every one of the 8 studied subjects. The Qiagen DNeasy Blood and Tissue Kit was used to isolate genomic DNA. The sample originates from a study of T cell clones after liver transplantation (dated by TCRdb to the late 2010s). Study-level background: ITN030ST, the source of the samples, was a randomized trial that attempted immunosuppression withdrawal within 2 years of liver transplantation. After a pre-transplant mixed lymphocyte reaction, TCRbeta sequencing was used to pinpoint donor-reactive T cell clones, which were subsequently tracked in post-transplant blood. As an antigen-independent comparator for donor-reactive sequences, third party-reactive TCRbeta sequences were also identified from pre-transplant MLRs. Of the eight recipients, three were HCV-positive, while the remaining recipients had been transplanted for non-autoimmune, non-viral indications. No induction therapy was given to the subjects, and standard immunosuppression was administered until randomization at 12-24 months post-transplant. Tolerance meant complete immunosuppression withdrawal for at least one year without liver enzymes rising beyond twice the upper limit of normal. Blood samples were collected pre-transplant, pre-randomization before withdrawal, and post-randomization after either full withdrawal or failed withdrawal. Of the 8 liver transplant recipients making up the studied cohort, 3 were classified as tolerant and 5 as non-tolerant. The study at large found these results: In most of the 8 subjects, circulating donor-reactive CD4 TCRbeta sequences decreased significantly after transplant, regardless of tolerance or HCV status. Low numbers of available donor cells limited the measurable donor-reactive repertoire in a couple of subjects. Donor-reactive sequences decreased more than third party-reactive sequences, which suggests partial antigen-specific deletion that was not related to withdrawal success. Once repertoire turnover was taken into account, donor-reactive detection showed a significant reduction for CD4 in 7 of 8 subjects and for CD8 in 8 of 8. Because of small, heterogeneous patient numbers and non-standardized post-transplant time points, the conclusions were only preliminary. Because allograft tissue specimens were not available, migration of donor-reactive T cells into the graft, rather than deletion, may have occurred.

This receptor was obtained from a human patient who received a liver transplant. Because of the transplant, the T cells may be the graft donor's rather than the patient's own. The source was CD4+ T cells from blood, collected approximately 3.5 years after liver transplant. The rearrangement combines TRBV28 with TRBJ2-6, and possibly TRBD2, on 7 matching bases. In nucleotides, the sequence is TGTGCCAGCAACCCCCTAGGGGGGGCCTTTGGGGCCAACGTCCTGACTTTC. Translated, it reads CASNPLGGAFGANVLTF.